What follows is one TCR beta chain and its context. These data are taken from a study of blood T cell repertoires in COVID-19. The wider study: The United States, Italy and Spain supplied acute and convalescent COVID-19 samples.

Study processing details: How many nucleated cells were present was estimated from reference gene primer amplification. TCRdb keeps only in-frame clones here, not all; method: immunoSEQ multiplex PCR. V and J calls and clone size are as listed in that table; D and trimming were resolved from the DNA. The sample contains around 71,000 clones, 70% to 85% of which appear only once. The CDR3 runs 15 residues. This receptor was taken from a man between 65 and 80 years old with acute or convalescent COVID-19. Sample: peripheral blood. The rearrangement uses TRBV21-1 and TRBJ2-5; the table's TRBD1 call for D was not verified on the DNA. TRBV21-1 is a pseudogene. The CDR3 nucleotides are TGTGCCAGCAGCCGGAGGGGGACAGCGGACGGGACCCAGTACTTC. Residues: CASSRRGTADGTQYF.